This T cell receptor beta chain was documented in a study of T cell clonality in common variable immunodeficiency. TCRdb's table, derived via immunoSEQ multiplex PCR, lists solely in-frame clones and lacks some. The sample is made up of some 38,000 clones, none counted only once. This clone was observed at least ten times. The TCR was taken from a person aged 18 to 75 in good health. Sequencing was carried out using peripheral blood mononuclear cells.

The CDR3 protein is CASFADTQYF. Partial CDR3 DNA: TGTGCCAGTTTCGCAGATACG. The chain joins TRBV28 to TRBJ2-3; D gene uncertain. The read ends 3 residues before the CDR3 terminus; that terminus is restored from the germline J gene. CDR1 and CDR2 from the germline V gene are MDHEN and SYDVKM. Trimming left V 9 bases short and J 4 bases short, with 5 bases between. CDR3 length equals 10 residues.